Below, 22 T cell receptor beta chains from the same sample are listed, as sequenced in a study of blood T cells in healthy people across ages. For the second PCR, which ran for 7 to 11 cycles, a sample-barcoded 5' primer and a J-beta primer mix were used. MiXCR was run by TCRdb on the 5' RACE reads, yielding one entry per CDR3 protein. The sample includes around 1,700,000 distinct CDR3 sequences, roughly 28% seen only once; the top ten take more than 6%. Material for sequencing was blood. These receptors were collected from a woman aged 25-40 years in good health.

For the CDR3, the DNA is TGTGCCAGCAGTCTGACAGGGACCCGTCAGCCCCAGCATTTT. This translates into CASSLTGTRQPQHF. The chain carries TRBV12-3 or TRBV12-4 and TRBJ1-5, with TRBD1 matching over 7 bases. The CDR3 length is 14 residues. V was clipped by 5 bases and J by 6 bases; unmatched bases: 7.

This clonotype was counted at least ten times. The V gene is TRBV7-9, the J gene TRBJ2-5; the D gene is possibly TRBD1 (6 bases). The V gene's germline CDR1 is SEHNR and CDR2 FQNEAQ (reference sequence). This CDR3 spans 14 amino acids. V was cut by 1 base and J by 5 bases, with 11 bases left in between. CDR3 sequence reads: CASSLEQGSETQYF. In nucleotides, the CDR3 is TGTGCCAGCAGCTTAGAGCAGGGGTCGGAGACCCAGTACTTC.

Comment on this clonotype: This may be a read error: a much more frequent sequence differs by one nucleotide. The chain recombines TRBV4-3 with TRBJ2-3; D ambiguous. The ends were cut back, 2 bases at V and 10 bases at J, with 13 bases in the middle. CDR3 length equals 13 residues. In germline, CDR1 is LGHNA, CDR2 YSLEER. In DNA, the CDR3 is TGCGCCAGCAGCCAATGGACCACCGTATCGCAGTATTTT. Translated, it gives CASSQWTTVSQYF.

V and J are TRBV5-1 and TRBJ2-7; the match to TRBD1 covers 9 bases. The CDR3 runs 15 residues. CDR1 is SGHRS, CDR2 YFSETQ, per germline. V lost 3 bases to trimming and J lost 5 bases; unmatched junction nucleotides: 9. CDR3 sequence reads: CASSSWTGTGNEQYF. The CDR3 coding sequence is TGCGCCAGCAGCTCCTGGACAGGGACAGGGAACGAGCAGTACTTC.

This clonotype was counted only a few times. V usage is TRBV9 and J usage is TRBJ2-3; no clear D. Trimming removed 0 bases from V and 0 bases from J, with 8 bases in between. The germline gives CDR1 SGDLS, CDR2 YYNGEE. The CDR3 runs to 15 residues. For the CDR3, the DNA is TGTGCCAGCAGCGTAGATCCCCCTAGCACAGATACGCAGTATTTT. It translates to CASSVDPPSTDTQYF.

In the case of this clonotype: Since a far larger clone is one base different, this is likely a read error. The chain joins TRBV29-1 to TRBJ2-1, with 11 bases that match TRBD1. Germline CDR1 and CDR2: SQVTM and ANQGSEA. The CDR3 is 14 residues long. The DNA for the CDR3 is TGCAGCGCCCGGACAGGGGGCTCCTACAATGAGCAGGTCTTC. Its protein is CSARTGGSYNEQVF.

In the case of this clonotype: A much larger clone lies a single base off, so this may be a read error. No conserved phenylalanine or tryptophan ends this CDR3, so it is likely a read error. V gene TRBV6-5 combines with J gene TRBJ1-2; D is ambiguous. Germline loops: CDR1 MNHEY, CDR2 SVGAGI. The CDR3 is made up of 15 amino acids. The ends were cut back, 0 bases at V and 4 bases at J, with 12 bases in the middle. CDR3 loop: CASSYSTDGSYGYTL. In DNA form, the CDR3 reads TGTGCCAGCAGTTACTCCACGGACGGATCCTATGGCTACACCCTC.

V is TRBV20-1 and J is TRBJ2-7; no clear D. The CDR3 loop spans 13 amino acids. From germline, CDR1 is DFQATT and CDR2 SNEGSKA (reference sequence). The V end was cut by 3 bases, the J end by 2 bases, with 11 bases between. In DNA form, the CDR3 reads TGCAGTGCTAGGAAGCGCGACGCCTACGAGCAGTACTTC. This encodes CSARKRDAYEQYF.

This clonotype was observed at least ten times. The rearrangement links TRBV4-3 to TRBJ2-1, with D maybe TRBD2 (5 bases). Germline V gene data show CDR1 as LGHNA and CDR2 as YSLEER. The CDR3 loop spans 14 amino acids. The V gene lost 0 bases and the J gene lost 9 bases, with 12 bases spanning the gap. The DNA for the CDR3 is TGCGCCAGCAGCCAAGAAACGGGGTTGGGTGAGCAGTTCTTC. It encodes CASSQETGLGEQFF.

This clonotype appeared a few times. The chain has TRBV10-2 and TRBJ2-7; a possible D gene is TRBD2 (5 bases). This CDR3 spans 15 amino acids. Germline CDR1 reads WSHSY; CDR2 reads SAAADI. Trimming cost V 2 bases and J 5 bases, with 16 bases left between them. For the CDR3, the DNA is TGCGCCAGCAGTGAGAGAGTTCGGAACGGGGACGAGCAGTACTTC. Translating it yields CASSERVRNGDEQYF.

The chain combines TRBV20-1 with TRBJ2-1; 11 positions match TRBD2. This CDR3 spans 15 amino acids. V was pared by 3 bases and J by 10 bases, with 11 bases of the junction left unmatched. The germline V gene encodes CDR1 DFQATT and CDR2 SNEGSKA (reference sequence). CDR3 nucleotides: TGCAGTGCTAGCCCCCCTAGCGGGGGGCCGAACGAGCAGTTCTTC. This translates into CSASPPSGGPNEQFF.

This rearrangement joins TRBV3-1 to TRBJ1-2; the D gene is possibly TRBD1 (6 bases). This CDR3 is built from 15 residues. V shed 2 bases and J shed 4 bases, with 14 bases lying between them. Germline CDR1 and CDR2: LGHDT and YNNKEL (reference sequence). This CDR3 reads CASSQRAGVSYGYTF. The DNA of the CDR3 is TGTGCCAGCAGCCAACGGGCAGGGGTTAGCTATGGCTACACCTTC.

This rearrangement joins TRBV11-2 to TRBJ2-7; D is possibly TRBD1 (6 bases). CDR1 SGHAT and CDR2 FQNNGV come from the germline V gene. This CDR3 is 15 amino acids long. V lost 5 bases to trimming and J lost 0 bases, with 14 bases between them. The CDR3, as DNA: TGTGCCAGCAGCACAGGGACGAGAGGCTCCTACGAGCAGTACTTC. Translated, it gives CASSTGTRGSYEQYF.

The rearrangement uses TRBV11-2 and TRBJ1-2; no clear D gene. Trimming pared 4 bases from V and 4 bases from J, leaving 19 bases between. Germline CDR1 SGHAT, CDR2 FQNNGV. The length of the CDR3 is 16 residues. This CDR3 reads CASSSGKGRLLYGYTF. The CDR3 DNA follows: TGTGCCAGCAGCTCCGGCAAAGGTCGACTACTCTATGGCTACACCTTC.

This clonotype has a handful of counts. A read error may be the cause here, since a much bigger clone is one base away. The V and J genes are TRBV7-2 and TRBJ2-1, with TRBD1 matching 9 bases. The V and J ends lost 5 bases and 4 bases, in that order; junction bases with no gene match: 6. The CDR3 contains 15 residues. Looked up from germline, CDR1 is SGHTA and CDR2 is FQGNSA. CDR3: CASSPGTGRYNEQFF. CDR3 sequence (DNA): TGTGCCAGCAGCCCCGGGACAGGGAGGTACAATGAGCAGTTCTTC.

Points on this clonotype: Germline and junction disagree at one end, which may indicate a read error. CDR3 sequence: CSAAADANYGHTF. In DNA form, the CDR3 reads TGCAGTGCTGCGGCCGATGCTAACTATGGCCACACCTTC. This sequence joins TRBV20-1 and TRBJ1-2; D is uncertain. In germline, CDR1 is DFQATT, CDR2 SNEGSKA (reference sequence). The CDR3 is 13 amino acids.

The rearrangement joins TRBV7-9 to TRBJ2-4; 11 positions agree with TRBD1. V dropped 4 bases and J dropped 7; count of bases not matched to a gene: 3. The germline V gene has CDR1 SEHNR and CDR2 FQNEAQ (reference sequence). The length of the CDR3 is 14 residues. Here the CDR3 reads CASSWDRGRNIQYF. The DNA for the CDR3 is TGTGCCAGCAGCTGGGACAGGGGGAGGAACATTCAGTACTTC.

This clonotype appeared a single time. One junction end does not reproduce the germline sequence, and a read error may be involved. The chain carries TRBV9 and TRBJ2-7, with 8 bases lining up with TRBD2. This CDR3 comprises 13 residues. CDR1 is SGDLS and CDR2 is YYNGEE in the germline V gene. The CDR3 is CTSSVELAAEQYF. CDR3 nucleotides: TGTACCAGCAGCGTAGAACTAGCGGCCGAGCAGTACTTC.

The chain links TRBV7-6 to TRBJ2-5; no firm D call. The V and J ends lost 8 bases and 5 bases respectively, with 15 bases between them. CDR3 length equals 13 residues. Germline V lookup: CDR1 SGHVS, CDR2 FNYEAQ. In DNA form, the CDR3 reads TGTGCCAGCTTAGAACCAAAAGGGGAGACCCAGTACTTC. Amino acid sequence: CASLEPKGETQYF.

The rearrangement joins TRBV18 to TRBJ1-1; perhaps TRBD1 as D (5 bases). The V and J ends lost 6 bases and 5 bases respectively, with 19 bases between them. Germline loops: CDR1 KGHSH, CDR2 LQKENI. The CDR3 is made up of 15 amino acids. CDR3 amino acids: CASSPAFRGGTEAFF. The CDR3 coding sequence is TGTGCCAGCTCGCCCGCATTTCGGGGGGGTACTGAAGCTTTCTTT.

On this clonotype itself: A read error is possible here, since a much larger clone lies one base away. V usage is TRBV12-3 or TRBV12-4 and J usage is TRBJ2-7; possible D gene TRBD1, 6 bases. The CDR3 extends over 15 amino acids. Trimming took 3 bases from V and 0 from J, leaving 12 bases between them. CDR3 sequence: CASSFLDSHSYEQYF. The CDR3 region has the DNA TGTGCCAGCAGTTTCCTGGACAGTCACTCCTACGAGCAGTACTTC.

This clonotype has at least ten counts. The V call is TRBV28, the J call TRBJ2-7; 10 bases map to TRBD1. The germline gives CDR1 MDHEN, CDR2 SYDVKM. J was trimmed by 6 bases and V by 4 bases; bases with no gene match: 12. This CDR3 is built from 16 residues. The CDR3 DNA reads as TGTGCCAGCAGTTCGACCGGGACAGGGGCGATAGGCGAGCAGTACTTC. It translates to CASSSTGTGAIGEQYF.